The clone carrying this T cell receptor (beta chain) occurred once. No antigen is known for it. Germline V gene lookup returns CDR1 SGDLS and CDR2 YYNGEE. This CDR3 has 14 amino acids. The germline V and J ends were trimmed by 0 bases and 7 bases, with 10 bases remaining between them. The record originates from a study of vaccination effects on CD4 cells after COVID-19. Study as a whole: Median timing of post-vaccine samples was 72 days after the second dose.

Pools of viral peptides were used by the ViraFEST assay to expand antigen-specific CD4+ T cells ahead of sequencing. CD4+ T cell isolation took place after 10 days of culture. Participants each got two BNT162b2 or mRNA-1273 vaccine doses. Profiled with immunoSEQ multiplex PCR; TCRdb holds only in-frame clones, not every one. The table records about 64,000 clones, around 80% of them present only once. This receptor was identified in a human donor who received a COVID-19 vaccine. The sample in question was CD4+ T cells from PBMCs cultured with HCoV-OC43 spike peptides, obtained after COVID-19 vaccination. Subset here: HCoV-OC43 spike overlapping peptide pool stimulation. This chain uses TRBV9 with TRBJ1-4; D is unresolved. This CDR3 is CASSVAPEAEKLFF. CDR3 DNA sequence: TGTGCCAGCAGCGTAGCCCCCGAGGCTGAAAAACTGTTTTTT. The entire variable domain, with the rest obtained from reference TRBV9 and TRBJ1-4, is as follows: DSGVTQTPKHLITATGQRVTLRCSPRSGDLSVYWYQQSLDQGLQFLIQYYNGEERAKGNILERFSAQQFPDLHSELNLSSLELGDSALYFCASSVAPEAEKLFFGSGTQLSVL.